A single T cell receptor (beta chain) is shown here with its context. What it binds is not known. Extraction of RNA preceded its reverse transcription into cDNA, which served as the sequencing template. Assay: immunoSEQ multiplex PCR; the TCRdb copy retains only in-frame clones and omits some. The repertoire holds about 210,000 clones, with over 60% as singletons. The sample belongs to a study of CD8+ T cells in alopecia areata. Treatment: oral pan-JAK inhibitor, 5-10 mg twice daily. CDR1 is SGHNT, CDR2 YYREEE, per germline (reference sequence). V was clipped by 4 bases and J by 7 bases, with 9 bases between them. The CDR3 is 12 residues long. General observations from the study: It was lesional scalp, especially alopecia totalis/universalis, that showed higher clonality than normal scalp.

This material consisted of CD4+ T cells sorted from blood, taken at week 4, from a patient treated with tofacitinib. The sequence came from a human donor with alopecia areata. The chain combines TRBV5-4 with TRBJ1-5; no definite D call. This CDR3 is CASSANGQPQHF. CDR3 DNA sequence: TGTGCCAGCAGCGCAAACGGGCAGCCCCAGCATTTT.